This T cell receptor (beta chain) originates from a study of OX40 agonist ivuxolimab in advanced cancers. Turning to the study itself: Subjects had a mean age of roughly 60 years, with a range of 23 to 79; about 83% were male. Partial responses were observed in three patients, of whom one had hepatocellular carcinoma and two had cutaneous melanoma.

This table comes from immunoSEQ multiplex PCR, and its TCRdb copy is limited to in-frame clones, with some not included. The sample lists 70,000 or so clones; 90% to 95% were seen once. Study findings and constraints: At doses 0.1 to 3.0 mg/kg, CD4+ and CD8+ clones expanded.

For this clone: Its matching antigen is unknown.

Trimming removed 4 bases from V and 0 bases from J; junction bases left unmatched: 10. There are 19 residues in the CDR3. Germline-derived CDR1 and CDR2 are MNHNS and SASEGT. Any history of autoimmune disease or systemic immunosuppression disqualified patients. The chain combines TRBV6-1 with TRBJ2-2; 11 bases agree with TRBD2. The sequence was obtained from an adult with an advanced solid tumor such as melanoma, head and neck, liver or kidney cancer. This specimen was CD4+ or CD8+ T cells sorted from blood, taken in a trial of the OX40 agonist ivuxolimab. CDR3 nucleotides: TGTGCCAGCAGTGCGGTGATAGTAGCGGGAGGGACGAACACCGGGGAGCTGTTTTTT. The encoded protein is CASSAVIVAGGTNTGELFF.